These 2 T cell receptor beta chains were sequenced from one sample in a study of T cells in localized non-small cell lung cancer. Clones were read by immunoSEQ multiplex PCR, and TCRdb kept only the in-frame ones, dropping some. In the table there are tens of thousands of clones, roughly 83% of which are singletons. The sample in question was PBMCs, obtained before any cancer treatment. These receptors were collected from a man between 40 and 70 years old with stage II lung adenocarcinoma.

The CDR3: CASSIGSGQPNEKLFF. Here the CDR3 DNA reads TGTGCCAGCAGCATAGGGTCGGGACAGCCTAATGAAAAACTGTTTTTT. The chain joins TRBV11-2 to TRBJ1-4, with TRBD1 matching 7 bases. This CDR3 is 16 amino acids long. Per the germline V gene, CDR1 is SGHAT and CDR2 is FQNNGV. The ends lost 5 bases at V and 3 bases at J; junction bases unmatched: 9. Full variable domain (rest looked up from reference TRBV11-2 and TRBJ1-4): EAGVAQSPRYKIIEKRQSVAFWCNPISGHATLYWYQQILGQGPKLLIQFQNNGVVDDSQLPKDRFSAERLKGVDSTLKIQPAKLEDSAVYLCASSIGSGQPNEKLFFGSGTQLSVL.

This clone came up a few times. At one end the junction does not follow the germline gene, possibly because of a read error. J is TRBJ2-2 and V is TRBV7-7; D is unresolved. The CDR3 consists of 13 residues. CDR1 SSHAT and CDR2 FNYEAQ come from the germline V gene (reference sequence). DNA of the CDR3: TGTGCTAGCACCCCTCTGAACACCGGGGAGCTGTTTTTT. This encodes CASTPLNTGELFF.